This is a list of T cell receptor beta chains from one sample in a study of blood T cell repertoires in COVID-19. Some clones are missing from TCRdb's copy, which holds only in-frame ones; the method was immunoSEQ multiplex PCR. The sample gives roughly 120,000 clones, 75% to 90% of which show up once; about 13% is in the top ten. The sample consisted of peripheral blood. The receptor source for this set is a human donor in a cohort sampled during active COVID-19. Each CDR3 is given with its conserved first and last residue. D genes are given only for firm matches. Some rows have no size entry. The others give once, few or many, or a class for an expanded clone.

NA	TRBJ2-3	TRBV19	NA	TGTGCCAGTAGTATGGCCTCCACAGATACGCAGTATTTT	CASSMASTDTQYF
NA	TRBJ2-1	TRBV16	TRBD2	TGTGCCAGCAGTCAACTAGCGGGGGGCGTGGGTGAGCAGTTCTTC	CASSQLAGGVGEQFF
few	TRBJ2-1	TRBV24-1	NA	TGTGCCACCAGTGACCCTACCCGCCGGGCCTACAATGAGCAGTTCTTC	CATSDPTRRAYNEQFF
NA	TRBJ2-1	TRBV4-3	NA	TGCGCCAGCAGCCAAGAACTAGCGAGGCCGAGGGGGGGCAATGAGCAGTTCTTC	CASSQELARPRGGNEQFF
NA	TRBJ1-2	TRBV4-3	NA	TGCGCCAGCAGCCAAGAGAACGGCGGGAACTATGGCTACACCTTC	CASSQENGGNYGYTF
NA	TRBJ2-7	TRBV12-3/TRBV12-4	NA	TGTGCCAGCAGTTTCTTTCAGGTATCCGAGCAGTACTTC	CASSFFQVSEQYF
NA	TRBJ2-1	TRBV3-1/TRBV3-2	NA	TGTGCCAGCAGCCATAAGATCCTGGGCCCCTACAATGAGCAGTTCTTC	CASSHKILGPYNEQFF
NA	TRBJ2-1	TRBV7-2	TRBD2	TGTGCCAGCAGGAGCGGGGGTCTCGGGTACAATGAGCAGTTCTTC	CASRSGGLGYNEQFF
NA	TRBJ1-5	TRBV3-1/TRBV3-2	NA	TGTGCCAGCAGCCAAACAGGGATTCAGCCCCAGCATTTT	CASSQTGIQPQHF
NA	TRBJ2-5	TRBV20-1	TRBD2	TGCAGTGCTAGTAATTGGCGGGGGCAAGAGACCCAGTACTTC	CSASNWRGQETQYF
once	TRBJ1-1	TRBV18	NA	TGTGCCAGCTCCCCTCTTTCAGTTACTGAAGCTTTCTTT	CASSPLSVTEAFF
NA	TRBJ2-2	TRBV5-1	NA	TGCGCCAGCAGCTTTATGAATCCCGGGACACCCTACACCGGGGAGCTGTTTTTT	CASSFMNPGTPYTGELFF
NA	TRBJ1-5	TRBV7-2	NA	TGTGCCAGCAGCTCGACAGGCTATAGCAATCAGCCCCAGCATTTT	CASSSTGYSNQPQHF
NA	TRBJ2-3	TRBV4-1	NA	TGCGCCAGCAGCCAAGCACTTGATACGCAGTATTTT	CASSQALDTQYF
NA	TRBJ2-7	TRBV7-2	TRBD1	TGTGCCAGCCTAGGACAGGGAAACTACGAGCAGTACTTC	CASLGQGNYEQYF
NA	TRBJ2-7	TRBV7-8	NA	TGTGCCAGCAGCTTAGATCGCCAGGGGCCCTACGAGCAGTACTTC	CASSLDRQGPYEQYF
NA	TRBJ1-2	TRBV24-1	TRBD1	TGTGCCACCAGTGATTCGACAGGGGGTTTCTATGGCTACACCTTC	CATSDSTGGFYGYTF
NA	TRBJ2-3	TRBV19	TRBD2	TGTGCCAGTAGTGGACTAGCAAGCACAGATACGCAGTATTTT	CASSGLASTDTQYF
NA	TRBJ2-1	TRBV2	TRBD2	TGTGCCAGCACCCTACCGGGACTAGCTCCGAATGAGCAGTTCTTC	CASTLPGLAPNEQFF
NA	TRBJ2-7	TRBV6-5	NA	TGTGCCAGCAGTTCACCCTCCCAGTCCTACGAGCAGTACTTC	CASSSPSQSYEQYF
NA	TRBJ1-1	TRBV18	TRBD1	TGTGCCAGCTCACGCTCCCAGGGGGTTGTCACTGAAGCTTTCTTT	CASSRSQGVVTEAFF
NA	TRBJ2-1	TRBV10-3	TRBD1	TGTGCCATCAGCCTAGGACCGCCAGGGGGTGAGCAGTTCTTC	CAISLGPPGGEQFF
NA	TRBJ1-1	TRBV9	NA	TGTGCCAGCAGCGTTTCGACAGCCCCCATGAACACTGAAGCTTTCTTT	CASSVSTAPMNTEAFF
NA	TRBJ2-3	TRBV7-2	TRBD1	TGTGCCAGCAGTAGACAGGGTTCAGATACGCAGTATTTT	CASSRQGSDTQYF
NA	TRBJ2-7	TRBV13	TRBD2	TGTGCCAGCAGTACCCCGCGCGGGGGATCCTACGAGCAGTACTTC	CASSTPRGGSYEQYF
NA	TRBJ2-4	TRBV14	TRBD2	TGTGCCAGCAGCCAAGAGTTTTCAGCGGGGACCCTAGCCAAAAACATTCAGTACTTC	CASSQEFSAGTLAKNIQYF
NA	TRBJ2-7	TRBV3-1/TRBV3-2	NA	TGTGCCAGCAGCCATAGACTAGCCTACGAGCAGTACTTC	CASSHRLAYEQYF
NA	TRBJ1-6	TRBV24-1	NA	TGTGCCACCAGGCGGGTGGGAGGGGCCGAGGGATCACCCCTCCACTTT	CATRRVGGAEGSPLHF
NA	TRBJ1-2	TRBV25-1	NA	TGTGCCAGCAGTGACCATAGGGGAGGTTACTATGGCTACACCTTC	CASSDHRGGYYGYTF
NA	TRBJ2-1	TRBV5-1	TRBD2	TGCGCCAGCAGCCCTCTAGCGGGGGGGCGCAATGAGCAGTTCTTC	CASSPLAGGRNEQFF
NA	TRBJ2-7	TRBV19	TRBD1	TGTGCCAGTAGTCCTACAGGGGGCGCATCCTACGAGCAGTACTTC	CASSPTGGASYEQYF
once	TRBJ2-5	TRBV6-1	NA	TGTGCCAGCAGTGAAACTCGCGAGACCCAGTACTTC	CASSETRETQYF
NA	TRBJ2-1	TRBV5-4	NA	TGTGCCAGCAGCTTGGACTACTACAATGAGCAGTTCTTC	CASSLDYYNEQFF
NA	TRBJ1-5	TRBV20-1	NA	TGCAGTGCTAGTAGGGAGCGCCCAAGTTACGATTATAGCAATCAGCCCCAGCATTTT	CSASRERPSYDYSNQPQHF
NA	TRBJ2-3	TRBV5-4	TRBD2	TGTGCCTGCCAAAGACTAGCGGGGGCCAATACGCAGTATTTT	CACQRLAGANTQYF
NA	TRBJ2-2	TRBV7-9	NA	TGTGCCAGCAGCTTACATCAGGGTAACACCGGGGAGCTGTTTTTT	CASSLHQGNTGELFF
NA	TRBJ1-2	TRBV5-4	TRBD1	TGTGCCAGCAGCCACAGCAGGGACAGGGGCTATGGCTACACCTTC	CASSHSRDRGYGYTF
NA	TRBJ1-1	TRBV9	NA	TGTGCCAGCAGCGCGGACCAGGGCACTGAAGCTTTCTTT	CASSADQGTEAFF
once	TRBJ2-1	TRBV5-4	TRBD1	TGTGCCAGCAGCGTGACAGGGGGAGTTACTTTGGGCAATGAGCAGTTCTTC	CASSVTGGVTLGNEQFF
NA	TRBJ2-2	TRBV5-1	NA	TGCGCCAGCAGCTCGACAAGCACAAACACCGGGGAGCTGTTTTTT	CASSSTSTNTGELFF
NA	TRBJ2-1	TRBV27	TRBD1	TGTGCCAGCAGTACCCTGACAGGGAGCTCCTACAATGAGCAGTTCTTC	CASSTLTGSSYNEQFF
once	TRBJ1-1	TRBV11-2	TRBD1	TGTGCCAGCAGCTCCAGGGGGATGACTGAAGCTTTCTTT	CASSSRGMTEAFF
once	TRBJ2-1	TRBV7-2	TRBD2	TGTGCCAGCAGCCCGAGCGGGGGGGCCTACAATGAGCAGTTCTTC	CASSPSGGAYNEQFF
NA	TRBJ2-1	TRBV12-5	TRBD2	TGTGCTAGTGGCCTTTATAGGGGAGGGTACAATGAGCAGTTCTTC	CASGLYRGGYNEQFF
NA	TRBJ2-3	TRBV5-1	TRBD1	TGCGCCAGCAGCTCTTTAGGACAGGATGGAGATACGCAGTATTTT	CASSSLGQDGDTQYF
NA	TRBJ2-7	TRBV2	TRBD1	TGTGCCAGCAGTGACAGGGGGCCAAACGAGCAGTACTTC	CASSDRGPNEQYF
once	TRBJ2-3	TRBV12-3/TRBV12-4	TRBD1	TGTGCCACGACAGGGATCACAGATACGCAGTATTTT	CATTGITDTQYF
NA	TRBJ1-5	TRBV11-2	NA	TGTGCCAGCAGCTCCCCGGGAGAGCCCCAGCATTTT	CASSSPGEPQHF
NA	TRBJ1-1	TRBV7-8	NA	TGTGCCAGCAGTCGAGGGGCGAGCACTGAAGCTTTCTTT	CASSRGASTEAFF
once	TRBJ2-3	TRBV5-1	TRBD2	TGCGCCAGCAGCTTGGGGGACTATATCACAGATACGCAGTATTTT	CASSLGDYITDTQYF
NA	TRBJ1-1	TRBV7-2	TRBD1	TGTGCCAGCAGCTTTGACCGGACAGGGATTGAAGCTTTCTTT	CASSFDRTGIEAFF
few	TRBJ2-7	TRBV7-5	NA	TGTGTCAGAAGCACATACACGGAGGGCGAACCCTACGAGCAGTACTTC	CVRSTYTEGEPYEQYF